Presented here are 27 T cell receptor beta chains from one specimen sequenced in a study of T-cell reconstitution after alpha-beta-depleted transplantation in children. Library preparation (for TCRbeta) was performed with unique molecular identifiers. One entry per CDR3 protein results from TCRdb running MiXCR on the PCR reads. The sample yields some 830,000 distinct CDR3 sequences, 15% to 20% seen once. This sample comprised PBMCs, mostly from graft donor cells, obtained 360 days after TCRalphabeta/CD19-depleted stem cell transplant. These receptors originate from a male patient aged 10-17 years who had a stem cell transplant for acute lymphoblastic leukemia, so the T cells may come from the graft donor.

The rearrangement links TRBV18 to TRBJ2-7, with 8 nucleotides matching TRBD1. J was trimmed by 3 bases and V by 4 bases; bases with no gene match: 5. The CDR3 contains 14 residues. CDR1 is KGHSH and CDR2 is LQKENI in the germline V gene. The CDR3 reads CASSRDGQGYEQYF. The CDR3, as DNA: TGTGCCAGCTCACGAGACGGACAGGGCTACGAGCAGTACTTC. Full variable domain (rest looked up from reference TRBV18 and TRBJ2-7): NAGVMQNPRHLVRRRGQEARLRCSPMKGHSHVYWYRQLPEEGLKFMVYLQKENIIDESGMPKERFSAEFPKEGPSILRIQQVVRGDSAAYFCASSRDGQGYEQYFGPGTRLTVT.

This clonotype was recorded many times. The chain is built from TRBV7-2 and TRBJ2-5; TRBD2 matches 7 bases. This CDR3 has 14 residues. Germline-derived CDR1 and CDR2 are SGHTA and FQGNSA. After removal of 5 bases from V and 5 bases from J, the junction contained 8 bases not matched to a gene. The CDR3 sequence is CASSHPGGGETQYF. The CDR3 DNA reads TGTGCCAGCAGCCACCCGGGGGGAGGGGAGACCCAGTACTTC.

As concerns this clonotype: A read error may account for a junction end that differs from germline. In DNA, the CDR3 is TGTGCCAGCAGCCAAGAGGCGTACAATGAGCAGTTCTTT. The encoded protein is CASSQEAYNEQFF. J is TRBJ2-1 and V is TRBV14; D uncertain. This CDR3 spans 13 amino acids. Germline CDR1 reads SGHDN; CDR2 reads FVKESK.

A few counts support this clonotype. The J gene is TRBJ2-7, the V gene TRBV6-1; 10 bases are shared with TRBD1. The V and J ends lost 7 bases and 4 bases, in that order; junction bases with no gene match: 13. Germline values: CDR1 MNHNS, CDR2 SASEGT. This CDR3 is 16 amino acids long. The CDR3 reads CASTSPSDRGNYEQYF. The CDR3 region has the DNA TGTGCCAGCACCTCCCCTTCGGACAGGGGGAATTACGAGCAGTACTTC.

This clonotype turned up a few times. This chain joins TRBV10-3 and TRBJ2-1; TRBD2 aligns across 10 bases. V was clipped by 10 bases and J by 6 bases; unmatched bases: 9. The CDR3 is 14 residues long. The germline gives CDR1 ENHRY, CDR2 SYGVKD. The CDR3 loop reads CANSGTSEGNEQFF. In DNA, the CDR3 is TGTGCCAACTCCGGGACTAGCGAGGGCAATGAGCAGTTCTTC.

The sample holds a few counts of this clonotype. The genes are TRBV7-9 and TRBJ2-1; weak D call: TRBD1 (6 bases). The CDR3 runs to 15 residues. Germline V gene sequence: CDR1 SEHNR, CDR2 FQNEAQ (reference sequence). The V gene lost 5 bases and the J gene lost 0 bases, with 11 bases spanning the gap. CDR3 amino acids: CASSNSGASYNEQFF. The DNA for the CDR3 is TGTGCCAGCAGCAATTCAGGGGCCTCCTACAATGAGCAGTTCTTC.

The table lists this clonotype with many counts. The rearrangement joins TRBV3-1 to TRBJ2-1; 7 nucleotides match TRBD1. CDR1 is LGHDT, CDR2 YNNKEL, per germline (reference sequence). With V trimmed by 4 bases and J by 3 bases, 9 bases remained unmatched. The CDR3 spans 16 residues. The CDR3 coding sequence is TGTGCCAGCAGCCGCATTACAGGGGCCTACTACAATGAGCAGTTCTTC. This sequence encodes CASSRITGAYYNEQFF.

This clonotype was observed a handful of times. V gene TRBV15 combines with J gene TRBJ2-1, with D perhaps matching TRBD1 (5 bases). V was trimmed by 0 bases and J by 0 bases, leaving 12 bases between them. The CDR3 consists of 17 residues. Germline V gives CDR1 LNHNV, CDR2 YYDKDF (reference sequence). DNA of the CDR3: TGTGCCACCAGCAGAGATGCTGCAGGGCCCTCCTACAATGAGCAGTTCTTC. Its translation is CATSRDAAGPSYNEQFF.

This clonotype has just a few counts. CDR3 bases: TGTGCCAGCAGTACTGATCGCGGGAGCTCCTACAATGAGCAGTTCTTC. Protein sequence: CASSTDRGSSYNEQFF. The chain employs TRBV12-3 or TRBV12-4 and TRBJ2-1; 7 positions agree with TRBD2. V shed 5 bases and J 0 bases; nucleotides not matched to a gene: 7. The CDR3 has 16 residues.

The chain is built from TRBV7-3 and TRBJ2-1, with 8 bases that match TRBD2. The J segment lost 7 bases and the V segment lost 5 bases, leaving 16 bases of the junction unmatched. The CDR3 sequence is 17 residues long. Germline V lookup: CDR1 SGHTA, CDR2 FQGTGA. CDR3 protein: CASSPQGPAGAGNEQFF. CDR3 sequence (DNA): TGTGCCAGCAGCCCCCAGGGGCCAGCGGGAGCGGGTAATGAGCAGTTCTTC.

The chain employs TRBV20-1 and TRBJ1-1, with D perhaps TRBD1 (5 bases). Germline CDR1 and CDR2: DFQATT and SNEGSKA (reference sequence). The CDR3 has 16 amino acids. The ends were cut back, 3 bases at V and 5 bases at J, with 22 bases in the middle. CDR3 residues: CSARGSYNRGNTEAFF. The CDR3, as DNA: TGCAGTGCTAGGGGTTCCTACAATCGGGGGAATACTGAAGCTTTCTTT.

The V and J genes are TRBV20-1 and TRBJ2-1, with D tentatively TRBD2 (5 bases). The V gene lost 2 bases and the J gene lost 0 bases, with 14 bases spanning the gap. The CDR3 has 16 residues. Germline loops: CDR1 DFQATT, CDR2 SNEGSKA (reference sequence). CDR3 in DNA: TGCAGTGCTAGATTTGGGAGAGCCGGCTCCTACAATGAGCAGTTCTTC. It encodes CSARFGRAGSYNEQFF.

The gene calls are TRBV15 and TRBJ1-5; 9 nucleotides match TRBD1. Trimming cost V 5 bases and J 7 bases; bases outside gene matches: 9. The CDR3 loop spans 15 amino acids. In germline, CDR1 is LNHNV, CDR2 YYDKDF (reference sequence). The CDR3 DNA follows: TGTGCCACCAGCGGGTTGGACAGGGGACGACAGCCCCAGCATTTT. Encoded protein: CATSGLDRGRQPQHF.

The J gene is TRBJ2-5, the V gene TRBV10-1; a weak D match, TRBD2 (5 bases). V was shortened by 6 bases and J by 0 bases, with 14 bases between the two germline ends. This CDR3 is built from 15 residues. Per germline, CDR1 WNHNN and CDR2 SYGVQD (reference sequence). CDR3 nucleotide sequence: TGCGCCAGCAGCCCGACCCGGGGAAACCAAGAGACCCAGTACTTC. Translation gives CASSPTRGNQETQYF.

The CDR3 sequence is CATSDSRSGTGAPLGFADTQYF. CDR3 in DNA: TGTGCCACCAGTGATTCGCGATCCGGGACAGGGGCCCCCCTAGGGTTCGCAGATACGCAGTATTTT. The V and J genes are TRBV24-1 and TRBJ2-3, with 10 nucleotides matching TRBD1. The V segment lost 2 bases and the J segment 4 bases; nucleotides outside the gene matches: 23. This CDR3 is 22 amino acids long. Germline loops: CDR1 KGHDR, CDR2 SFDVKD.

The J gene is TRBJ2-2, the V gene TRBV14; 8 bases fit TRBD2. The CDR3 extends over 17 amino acids. Germline lookup yields CDR1 SGHDN and CDR2 FVKESK. J was trimmed by 5 bases and V by 0 bases; bases with no gene match: 8. CDR3 sequence (DNA): TGTGCCAGCAGCCAAGAGTACGGGGGGGAGTGGACCGGGGAGCTGTTTTTT. Its protein product is CASSQEYGGEWTGELFF. Full variable domain (remainder filled in from reference TRBV14 and TRBJ2-2): EAGVTQFPSHSVIEKGQTVTLRCDPISGHDNLYWYRRVMGKEIKFLLHFVKESKQDESGMPNNRFLAERTGGTYSTLKVQPAELEDSGVYFCASSQEYGGEWTGELFFGEGSRLTVL.

This clonotype was recorded at least ten times. The chain employs TRBV12-3 or TRBV12-4 and TRBJ2-7; D is possibly TRBD2 (5 bases). The CDR3 consists of 12 residues. Trimming took off 3 bases at V and 5 bases at J, with 8 bases between the two ends. For the CDR3, the DNA is TGTGCCAGCAGTTTCGGGATTAACGAGCAGTACTTC. Residues: CASSFGINEQYF.

This chain links TRBV20-1 with TRBJ2-7; either TRBD1 or TRBD2 may supply D (5 bases each). In germline, CDR1 is DFQATT, CDR2 SNEGSKA (reference sequence). This CDR3 is built from 14 residues. Trimming took 1 base from V and 3 from J, leaving 13 bases between them. The DNA of the CDR3 is TGCAGTGCTAGAGTCCCGGGACCGGACTACGAGCAGTACTTC. Translation: CSARVPGPDYEQYF.

This clonotype was observed a few times. The chain recombines TRBV2 with TRBJ2-1; 11 nucleotides line up with TRBD2. The ends lost 3 bases at V and 6 bases at J; junction bases unmatched: 16. Germline V gives CDR1 SNHLY, CDR2 FYNNEI. The CDR3 length is 19 residues. The CDR3 coding sequence is TGTGCCAGCAGTGAGTTATCTAGCGGGAGGAATTTGCGGGGCAATGAGCAGTTCTTC. This codes for CASSELSSGRNLRGNEQFF.

The V and J genes are TRBV6-5 and TRBJ1-5; TRBD1 matches 8 bases. V was pared by 2 bases and J by 6 bases, with 6 bases of the junction left unmatched. The CDR3 has 15 residues. Germline CDR1 MNHEY, CDR2 SVGAGI. As DNA, the CDR3 is TGTGCCAGCAGTTACGGCCAGGGGGCAGGTCAGCCCCAGCATTTT. It codes for CASSYGQGAGQPQHF.

This clonotype was detected ten times or more. The V and J genes are TRBV12-3 or TRBV12-4 and TRBJ1-1; D unclear. The CDR3 is 11 residues long. V was pared by 6 bases and J by 6 bases, with 8 bases between. CDR3 in amino acids: CASSQRPEAFF. CDR3 bases: TGTGCCAGCAGCCAACGTCCTGAAGCTTTCTTT.

The rearrangement links TRBV28 to TRBJ2-7; no clear D. The germline V gene has CDR1 MDHEN and CDR2 SYDVKM. This CDR3 has 10 amino acids. V lost 2 bases and J 12 bases, leaving 8 bases between the germline ends. CDR3 DNA: TGTGCCAGCAGTTTAGACATTCCGTACTTC. The encoded protein is CASSLDIPYF.

The gene calls are TRBV12-3 or TRBV12-4 and TRBJ2-6, with 10 positions matching TRBD1. This CDR3 region has 17 residues. The ends lost 6 bases at V and 3 bases at J; junction bases unmatched: 8. CDR3 bases: TGTGCCAGCAGGCAAGGGACAGGGGTTTATGGGGCCAACGTCCTGACTTTC. Translating it yields CASRQGTGVYGANVLTF.

The chain couples TRBV20-1 to TRBJ2-3, with D possibly matching TRBD1 (6 bases). CDR1 DFQATT and CDR2 SNEGSKA come from the germline V gene (reference sequence). Trimming left V 8 bases short and J 0 bases short, with 30 bases between. The CDR3 covers 19 residues. This chain's CDR3 is CSPQISLSPRGLSTDTQYF. The CDR3 coding sequence is TGCAGTCCACAGATTTCCCTTAGTCCCAGGGGATTAAGCACAGATACGCAGTATTTT.

This clonotype was counted between two and nine times. The chain employs TRBV9 and TRBJ1-3; no reliable D call. Germline values: CDR1 SGDLS, CDR2 YYNGEE. The CDR3 runs 17 residues. The V end lost 1 base, the J end lost 0 bases, and 14 bases lay between the germline ends. The CDR3 region is CASSVPLDGPSGNTIYF. As DNA, the CDR3 is TGTGCCAGCAGCGTACCTCTAGACGGACCCTCTGGAAACACCATATATTTT.

This clonotype was seen only a few times. V gene TRBV6-1 combines with J gene TRBJ1-2, with D possibly being TRBD1 (5 bases). Germline CDR1 and CDR2: MNHNS and SASEGT. The CDR3 length is 16 residues. V shed 4 bases and J shed 2 bases, with 17 bases lying between them. The CDR3 DNA reads as TGTGCCAGCAGTGGGCGGTCAGGGAGGACAAACTATGGCTACACCTTC. Translation: CASSGRSGRTNYGYTF.

There are a few counts of this clonotype. The CDR3 sequence: CASSLTPPGSGGNEQFF. The CDR3 nucleotides are TGTGCCAGCAGCTTAACCCCACCAGGGTCCGGGGGCAATGAGCAGTTCTTC. This chain connects TRBV7-3 to TRBJ2-1; possible D gene TRBD2, 6 bases. Per germline, CDR1 SGHTA and CDR2 FQGTGA. CDR3 length: 17 residues. Trimming removed 0 bases from V and 6 bases from J, with 18 bases in between.